This TCR beta chain was profiled in a study of blood T cells in healthy people across ages. At the level of the study: Per two T cells, template switching captured roughly one barcoded beta molecule. Study results and caveats: A roughly linear fall in TCR beta diversity per million T cells was seen with increasing age.

The CDR3 contains 13 residues. V gave up 6 bases and J gave up 3 bases, with 15 bases separating them. Germline V gene lookup returns CDR1 DFQATT and CDR2 SNEGSKA (reference sequence). Next came a second PCR, run for about 7 to 12 cycles, which used a sample-barcoded 5' primer along with a J-beta primer mix. TCRdb called the 5' RACE reads again in MiXCR, with one record for every CDR3 protein. The sample includes about 680,000 distinct CDR3 sequences, approximately 50% of them seen just once. Each donor supplied roughly 9.2 milliliters of peripheral blood. This clonotype has a handful of counts. Its antigen is currently unknown.

The rearrangement links TRBV20-1 to TRBJ2-7, with D maybe TRBD2 (6 bases). The sample taken for sequencing was blood. The sequence came from a woman aged 55-70 years in good health. In DNA, the CDR3 is TGCAGTGCAGCTCGGGACTTAGTCTACGAGCAGTACTTC. It specifies CSAARDLVYEQYF.